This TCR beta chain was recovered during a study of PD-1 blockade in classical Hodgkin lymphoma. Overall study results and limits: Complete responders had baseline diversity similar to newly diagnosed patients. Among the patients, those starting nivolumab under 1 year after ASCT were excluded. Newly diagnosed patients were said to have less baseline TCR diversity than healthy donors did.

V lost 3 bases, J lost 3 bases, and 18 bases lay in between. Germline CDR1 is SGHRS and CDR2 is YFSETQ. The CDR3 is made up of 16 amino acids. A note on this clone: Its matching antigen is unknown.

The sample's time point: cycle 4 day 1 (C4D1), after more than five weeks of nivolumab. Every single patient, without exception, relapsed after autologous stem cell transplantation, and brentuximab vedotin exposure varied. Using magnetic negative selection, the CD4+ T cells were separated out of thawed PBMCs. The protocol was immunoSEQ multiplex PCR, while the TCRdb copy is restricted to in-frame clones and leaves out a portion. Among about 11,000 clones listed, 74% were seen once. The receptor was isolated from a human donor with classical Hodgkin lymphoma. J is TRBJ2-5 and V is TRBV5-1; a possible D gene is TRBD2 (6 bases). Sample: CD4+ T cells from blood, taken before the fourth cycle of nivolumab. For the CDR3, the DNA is TGCGCCAGCAGCTGGGCCGTTGGGGGGAGAGAAGAGACCCAGTACTTC. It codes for CASSWAVGGREETQYF.